A selection of T cell receptor beta chains follows, all from one sample in a study of blood T cell repertoires in COVID-19. The method was immunoSEQ multiplex PCR; TCRdb's version includes in-frame clones alone and lacks a portion of them. The sample includes approximately 230,000 clones, 87% of them seen just once. Sequenced input: peripheral blood. The receptors were gathered from a man between 18 and 35 years old with active or convalescent COVID-19. CDR3s include the opening cysteine and the closing phenylalanine or tryptophan. Expanded clones get a size class; other rows say once, few or many, or leave the size out.

cdr3_aa clone_size v_call
CASSDRPSESGYGYTF . TRBV6-1
CASSEDVGTLRTEAFF . TRBV2
CATSRDVLLTDTQYF once TRBV15
CASSQSGRVGPLAGYEQYF . TRBV16
CASSRGLDTYEQYF . TRBV3-1/TRBV3-2
CSAIDTEAFF . TRBV20-1
CASSPGYGYTF . TRBV28
CASSFSTGGGDTQYF . TRBV27
CASSSPGLAPQETQYF . TRBV11-1
CASSFVRLSNEKLFF . TRBV28
CASSPPFAGDEQYF once TRBV7-9
CASSPGRGTEAFF . TRBV28
CASSYSRQFSHEQFF . TRBV6-2/TRBV6-3
CATSRDWRAATNEKLFF . TRBV15
CASSLGNSGRSDTQYF . TRBV5-1
CASSTGTGGNQPQHF . TRBV6-5
CASKPSGLPYEQYF . TRBV28
CSVDPGVNTEAFF . TRBV29-1